Listed below are T cell receptor beta chains from one sample, sequenced in a study of blood T cell repertoires in COVID-19. Libraries were prepared by immunoSEQ multiplex PCR; TCRdb keeps only in-frame clonotypes and omits some of them. This table has roughly 180,000 clones, 79% appearing once. Sample: peripheral blood. These receptors were taken from a man aged 55 to 70 with active or convalescent COVID-19. Both conserved end residues are part of each CDR3. A D gene is named only where the DNA matches it firmly. Clone size, where shown, is once, few, many, or a class for clones that have expanded.

abundance,j_gene,v_gene,d_gene,CDR3nt,CDR3aa
.,TRBJ2-7,TRBV10-1,.,TGCGCCAGCAGTACGAGGAGCTCCTACGAGCAGTACTTC,CASSTRSSYEQYF
.,TRBJ2-7,TRBV7-2,TRBD2,TGTGCCAGCAGCTTAACCTCCCTAGCGGGAGGGGGCGAGCAGTACTTC,CASSLTSLAGGGEQYF
.,TRBJ2-7,TRBV5-1,TRBD2,TGCGCCAGCAGCTTGCAGCGACTAGCGGGGTTCAACGAGCAGTACTTC,CASSLQRLAGFNEQYF
.,TRBJ1-5,TRBV27,.,TGTGCCAGCAGTTTAGGTCTAAATCAGCCCCAGCATTTT,CASSLGLNQPQHF
.,TRBJ2-1,TRBV10-3,.,TGTGCCACGAGAGGGATGGCCTACAATGAGCAGTTCTTC,CATRGMAYNEQFF
.,TRBJ1-5,TRBV30,.,TGTGCCTGGAAAAATCAGGGAACTGGTCAGCCCCAGCATTTT,CAWKNQGTGQPQHF
.,TRBJ2-3,TRBV6-6,TRBD2,TGTGCCAGCAGTCCCCCCCGACTAGCGGGAGGGCACACAGATACGCAGTATTTT,CASSPPRLAGGHTDTQYF
.,TRBJ2-1,TRBV6-8,.,TGTGCCAGCAGTAACGGCCCGGACTTATACAATGAGCAGTTCTTC,CASSNGPDLYNEQFF
.,TRBJ2-1,TRBV6-1,TRBD2,TGTGCCAGCAGTGGACCCTCCGGGACTAGCGGATTCTCCTACAATGAGCAGTTCTTC,CASSGPSGTSGFSYNEQFF
.,TRBJ2-1,TRBV6-2/TRBV6-3,TRBD2,TGTGCCAGCTGCCCGACACGCGGGGGGGCGTACAATGAGCAGTTCTTC,CASCPTRGGAYNEQFF
.,TRBJ1-5,TRBV27,.,TGTGCCAGCAGTGGCTTAGCAGAGGTCGGCAATCAGCCCCAGCATTTT,CASSGLAEVGNQPQHF
.,TRBJ2-1,TRBV4-2,TRBD2,TGTGCCAGCAGCCATAAGACTAGCGGCTACAATGAGCAGTTCTTC,CASSHKTSGYNEQFF
.,TRBJ1-4,TRBV9,.,TGTGCCAGCAGCCATACAGGGATAGATGAAAAACTGTTTTTT,CASSHTGIDEKLFF
.,TRBJ2-5,TRBV19,TRBD2,TGTGCCAGTGCCCGGTGGCCGCAACTAGCGGGAGGCCGGGAGACCCAGTACTTC,CASARWPQLAGGRETQYF
.,TRBJ1-1,TRBV7-8,.,TGTGCCAGCAGCCGGGGGGGGACTGAAGCTTTCTTT,CASSRGGTEAFF
.,TRBJ2-5,TRBV24-1,TRBD2,TGTGCCACCAGTGAGCTAGCGGGAGACCTCTTCCAAGAGACCCAGTACTTC,CATSELAGDLFQETQYF
.,TRBJ2-1,TRBV9,TRBD2,TGTGCCAGCAGCGCACGACTAGCGTCCCACAATGAGCAGTTCTTC,CASSARLASHNEQFF
.,TRBJ2-5,TRBV10-2,TRBD1,TGCGCCAGCACCACGGGACAGGGCCAGGGCGAGACCCAGTACTTC,CASTTGQGQGETQYF
.,TRBJ2-7,TRBV6-1,TRBD2,TGTGCCAGCAGTGAAGGGGGGGGGAGCTACGAGCAGTACTTC,CASSEGGGSYEQYF
.,TRBJ2-2,TRBV6-6,.,TGTGCCAGCAGGCGCACAGGGGGGGGCACCGGGGAGCTGTTTTTT,CASRRTGGGTGELFF
few,TRBJ2-2,TRBV5-1,TRBD2,TGCGCCAGCTCCGTCTCTCTGACTAGCGATGGCACCGGGGAGCTGTTTTTT,CASSVSLTSDGTGELFF
.,TRBJ2-7,TRBV7-2,TRBD2,TGTGCCAGCAGCTCCGGACTAGCGGGAGTCTACGAGCAGTACTTC,CASSSGLAGVYEQYF
.,TRBJ1-1,TRBV11-1,.,TGTGCCAGCAGTCTAACACTCCCGGGGGTGAACACTGAAGCTTTCTTT,CASSLTLPGVNTEAFF
.,TRBJ1-2,TRBV15,.,TGTGCCACCAGCAGAGGGGGGCAGGCTTATGGCTACACCTTC,CATSRGGQAYGYTF
.,TRBJ2-3,TRBV2,TRBD2,TGTGCCAGCAGCGCAGCGGGAGGGACAGATACGCAGTATTTT,CASSAAGGTDTQYF